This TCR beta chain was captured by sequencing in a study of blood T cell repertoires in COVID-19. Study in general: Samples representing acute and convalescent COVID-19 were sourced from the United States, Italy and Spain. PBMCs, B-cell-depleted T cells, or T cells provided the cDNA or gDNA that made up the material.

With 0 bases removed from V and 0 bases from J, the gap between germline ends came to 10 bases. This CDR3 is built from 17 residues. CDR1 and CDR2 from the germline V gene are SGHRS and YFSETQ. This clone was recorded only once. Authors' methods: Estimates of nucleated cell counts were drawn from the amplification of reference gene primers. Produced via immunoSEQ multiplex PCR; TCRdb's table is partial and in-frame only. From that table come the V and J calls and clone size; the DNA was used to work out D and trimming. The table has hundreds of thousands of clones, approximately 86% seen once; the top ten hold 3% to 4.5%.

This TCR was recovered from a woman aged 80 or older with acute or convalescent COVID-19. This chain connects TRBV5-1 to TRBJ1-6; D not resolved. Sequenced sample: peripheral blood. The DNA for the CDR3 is TGCGCCAGCAGCTTGGGGCAGGTTAGCTCCTATAATTCACCCCTCCACTTT. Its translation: CASSLGQVSSYNSPLHF.